Listed below are T cell receptor beta chains from one sample, sequenced in a study of T cell responses to AZD1222 COVID-19 vaccine. The repertoire was sequenced with immunoSEQ multiplex PCR; TCRdb's copy has only in-frame clones and lacks some. Among 60,000 to 75,000 clones, 65% to 80% were seen once, and the ten largest hold over 3%. Here the sequenced sample was peripheral blood, taken 28 days after the second AZD1222 dose. Source of these receptors: an adult who received the AZD1222 COVID-19 vaccine. Both conserved end residues are part of each CDR3. Fields, in order: clone size, V gene, D gene, J gene, CDR3 protein, CDR3 DNA. The D gene is left open where the match is weak. Clone size appears in some rows only: once, few, many, or a class for an expanded clone.

clone size: once; V gene: TRBV7-6; D gene: NA; J gene: TRBJ1-3; CDR3 protein: CASSLATVSGNTIYF; CDR3 DNA: TGTGCCAGCAGCTTAGCGACAGTCTCTGGAAACACCATATATTTT
clone size: NA; V gene: TRBV4-1; D gene: NA; J gene: TRBJ1-2; CDR3 protein: CASSQIGESFGGYTF; CDR3 DNA: TGCGCCAGCAGCCAAATAGGGGAATCTTTCGGAGGCTACACCTTC
clone size: few; V gene: TRBV5-1; D gene: TRBD2; J gene: TRBJ2-5; CDR3 protein: CASSNGAGEQETQYF; CDR3 DNA: TGCGCCAGCAGCAATGGAGCGGGGGAGCAAGAGACCCAGTACTTC
clone size: NA; V gene: TRBV7-8; D gene: TRBD1; J gene: TRBJ2-7; CDR3 protein: CASSTKNSGTATGEQYF; CDR3 DNA: TGTGCCAGCAGCACCAAAAACTCCGGGACAGCAACGGGCGAGCAGTACTTC
clone size: NA; V gene: TRBV19; D gene: TRBD1; J gene: TRBJ1-1; CDR3 protein: CASSIDDRGAAFF; CDR3 DNA: TGTGCCAGTAGTATAGATGACAGGGGGGCAGCTTTCTTT
clone size: NA; V gene: TRBV19; D gene: NA; J gene: TRBJ1-5; CDR3 protein: CASSTRTVQPQHF; CDR3 DNA: TGTGCCAGTAGTACAAGGACTGTTCAGCCCCAGCATTTT
clone size: NA; V gene: TRBV7-8; D gene: NA; J gene: TRBJ1-1; CDR3 protein: CASSLDSTEAFF; CDR3 DNA: TGTGCCAGCAGCTTAGACAGCACTGAAGCTTTCTTT
clone size: NA; V gene: TRBV11-2; D gene: TRBD1; J gene: TRBJ2-7; CDR3 protein: CASSFLEGAREQYF; CDR3 DNA: TGTGCCAGCAGCTTTCTAGAGGGGGCGCGAGAGCAGTACTTC
clone size: NA; V gene: TRBV7-2; D gene: NA; J gene: TRBJ2-7; CDR3 protein: CASSLAGASSYEQYF; CDR3 DNA: TGTGCCAGCAGCTTAGCAGGGGCCAGCTCCTACGAGCAGTACTTC
clone size: once; V gene: TRBV7-2; D gene: TRBD2; J gene: TRBJ2-5; CDR3 protein: CASSVRGGQETQYF; CDR3 DNA: TGTGCCAGCAGTGTGCGGGGGGGACAAGAGACCCAGTACTTC
clone size: NA; V gene: TRBV6-5; D gene: NA; J gene: TRBJ1-2; CDR3 protein: CASSYSNSKNYGYTF; CDR3 DNA: TGTGCCAGCAGTTACTCGAATTCGAAAAACTATGGCTACACCTTC
clone size: NA; V gene: TRBV24-1; D gene: NA; J gene: TRBJ2-2; CDR3 protein: CATSDIQGVTGELFF; CDR3 DNA: TGTGCCACCAGTGATATACAGGGTGTTACCGGGGAGCTGTTTTTT
clone size: NA; V gene: TRBV11-2; D gene: NA; J gene: TRBJ2-2; CDR3 protein: CARRGSTGELFF; CDR3 DNA: TGTGCGAGGAGGGGGTCGACCGGGGAGCTGTTTTTT
clone size: NA; V gene: TRBV27; D gene: TRBD1; J gene: TRBJ1-1; CDR3 protein: CASSLDGTGVLIAEAFF; CDR3 DNA: TGTGCCAGCAGTTTAGATGGGACAGGGGTTTTGATCGCTGAAGCTTTCTTT
clone size: NA; V gene: TRBV11-3; D gene: NA; J gene: TRBJ2-5; CDR3 protein: CASSPDSQETQYF; CDR3 DNA: TGTGCCAGCAGCCCGGACAGCCAAGAGACCCAGTACTTC
clone size: NA; V gene: TRBV2; D gene: TRBD2; J gene: TRBJ2-3; CDR3 protein: CASSGASGGTDTQYF; CDR3 DNA: TGTGCCAGCAGTGGGGCAAGCGGGGGTACAGATACGCAGTATTTT
clone size: NA; V gene: TRBV7-8; D gene: NA; J gene: TRBJ2-3; CDR3 protein: CASSYSGTYTDTQYF; CDR3 DNA: TGTGCCAGCAGCTACTCCGGGACATACACAGATACGCAGTATTTT
clone size: NA; V gene: TRBV7-2; D gene: TRBD2; J gene: TRBJ2-1; CDR3 protein: CASSYSGGDNEQFF; CDR3 DNA: TGTGCCAGCAGCTACAGCGGGGGTGACAATGAGCAGTTCTTC
clone size: NA; V gene: TRBV3-1/TRBV3-2; D gene: NA; J gene: TRBJ2-5; CDR3 protein: CASSQGAQTQYF; CDR3 DNA: TGTGCCAGCAGCCAGGGGGCGCAGACCCAGTACTTC
clone size: NA; V gene: TRBV7-8; D gene: TRBD1; J gene: TRBJ1-5; CDR3 protein: CASSSRDRRKSDQPQHF; CDR3 DNA: TGTGCCAGCAGCTCAAGGGACAGGAGGAAGAGTGATCAGCCCCAGCATTTT
clone size: NA; V gene: TRBV3-1/TRBV3-2; D gene: TRBD1; J gene: TRBJ1-2; CDR3 protein: CASSQGGTDFF; CDR3 DNA: TGTGCCAGCAGCCAGGGCGGGACAGACTTCTTC
clone size: NA; V gene: TRBV27; D gene: NA; J gene: TRBJ1-3; CDR3 protein: CASSLAQGVGNTIYF; CDR3 DNA: TGTGCCAGCAGTTTAGCGCAGGGAGTTGGAAACACCATATATTTT
clone size: NA; V gene: TRBV11-2; D gene: TRBD2; J gene: TRBJ2-7; CDR3 protein: CASVGGGYEQYF; CDR3 DNA: TGTGCCAGCGTCGGCGGGGGGTACGAGCAGTACTTC
clone size: NA; V gene: TRBV28; D gene: TRBD1; J gene: TRBJ2-7; CDR3 protein: CASSPLDREGYEQYF; CDR3 DNA: TGTGCCAGCAGTCCCCTTGACAGGGAAGGTTACGAGCAGTACTTC
clone size: NA; V gene: TRBV9; D gene: TRBD2; J gene: TRBJ2-1; CDR3 protein: CASSVTAGGSYNEQFF; CDR3 DNA: TGTGCCAGCAGCGTAACGGCGGGGGGGTCCTACAATGAGCAGTTCTTC
clone size: NA; V gene: TRBV18; D gene: NA; J gene: TRBJ2-5; CDR3 protein: CASSLQGSGTQYF; CDR3 DNA: TGTGCCAGCTCCCTACAGGGCTCGGGGACCCAGTACTTC
clone size: NA; V gene: TRBV2; D gene: NA; J gene: TRBJ2-2; CDR3 protein: CASRGFRDAGELFF; CDR3 DNA: TGTGCCAGCAGAGGCTTCCGGGATGCCGGGGAGCTGTTTTTT
clone size: NA; V gene: TRBV12-3/TRBV12-4; D gene: NA; J gene: TRBJ1-2; CDR3 protein: CASRGQNRDGYTF; CDR3 DNA: TGTGCCAGCAGGGGACAAAACAGGGATGGCTACACCTTC
clone size: NA; V gene: TRBV28; D gene: TRBD1; J gene: TRBJ1-5; CDR3 protein: CASGTGKGNQPQHF; CDR3 DNA: TGTGCCAGCGGGACAGGGAAGGGAAATCAGCCCCAGCATTTT
clone size: NA; V gene: TRBV28; D gene: TRBD2; J gene: TRBJ2-1; CDR3 protein: CASSPGTSGANEQFF; CDR3 DNA: TGTGCCAGCAGTCCGGGGACTAGCGGGGCCAATGAGCAGTTCTTC
clone size: few; V gene: TRBV10-3; D gene: NA; J gene: TRBJ2-7; CDR3 protein: CAISESIGRYEQYF; CDR3 DNA: TGTGCCATCAGTGAGTCGATTGGAAGATACGAGCAGTACTTC
clone size: NA; V gene: TRBV3-1/TRBV3-2; D gene: NA; J gene: TRBJ1-6; CDR3 protein: CASSQGIGQVGNSPLHF; CDR3 DNA: TGTGCCAGCAGCCAAGGTATTGGCCAGGTGGGGAATTCACCCCTCCACTTT
clone size: once; V gene: TRBV6-5; D gene: TRBD1; J gene: TRBJ2-7; CDR3 protein: CASSYSGTGEGEQYF; CDR3 DNA: TGTGCCAGCAGTTACTCCGGGACAGGAGAGGGCGAGCAGTACTTC
clone size: NA; V gene: TRBV5-5; D gene: NA; J gene: TRBJ1-5; CDR3 protein: CASSFRPGPLNQPQHF; CDR3 DNA: TGTGCCAGCAGCTTTCGCCCCGGACCGCTAAATCAGCCCCAGCATTTT
clone size: once; V gene: TRBV6-1; D gene: NA; J gene: TRBJ2-7; CDR3 protein: CASSEGAGNSYEQYF; CDR3 DNA: TGTGCCAGCAGTGAAGGGGCAGGGAATTCCTACGAGCAGTACTTC
clone size: NA; V gene: TRBV10-3; D gene: TRBD2; J gene: TRBJ2-1; CDR3 protein: CAISELSGGAGEQFF; CDR3 DNA: TGTGCCATCAGTGAGTTAAGCGGGGGGGCCGGTGAGCAGTTCTTC
clone size: NA; V gene: TRBV6-2/TRBV6-3; D gene: TRBD1; J gene: TRBJ2-1; CDR3 protein: CASSPGQGGVQFF; CDR3 DNA: TGTGCCAGCAGCCCGGGACAGGGTGGCGTTCAGTTCTTC
clone size: once; V gene: TRBV9; D gene: NA; J gene: TRBJ2-3; CDR3 protein: CASTALSLDTQYF; CDR3 DNA: TGTGCCAGCACCGCCCTTTCTTTGGATACGCAGTATTTT
clone size: NA; V gene: TRBV19; D gene: NA; J gene: TRBJ1-5; CDR3 protein: CASTYSTTNQPQHF; CDR3 DNA: TGTGCCAGTACTTACAGCACTACAAATCAGCCCCAGCATTTT
clone size: NA; V gene: TRBV6-1; D gene: NA; J gene: TRBJ2-4; CDR3 protein: CASSESVVQYF; CDR3 DNA: TGTGCCAGCAGTGAATCGGTTGTTCAGTACTTC
clone size: NA; V gene: TRBV9; D gene: TRBD1; J gene: TRBJ1-3; CDR3 protein: CASSPRTGSGNTIYF; CDR3 DNA: TGTGCCAGCAGCCCAAGGACAGGCTCTGGAAACACCATATATTTT
clone size: NA; V gene: TRBV30; D gene: NA; J gene: TRBJ1-5; CDR3 protein: CACVMGRDNQPQHF; CDR3 DNA: TGTGCCTGTGTCATGGGCCGGGACAATCAGCCCCAGCATTTT
clone size: NA; V gene: TRBV9; D gene: TRBD2; J gene: TRBJ2-5; CDR3 protein: CASSPGLAGTGTQYF; CDR3 DNA: TGTGCCAGCAGCCCCGGACTAGCGGGGACCGGGACCCAGTACTTC
clone size: few; V gene: TRBV27; D gene: TRBD1; J gene: TRBJ1-4; CDR3 protein: CASSYTGGYEKLFF; CDR3 DNA: TGTGCCAGCAGTTACACAGGGGGGTATGAAAAACTGTTTTTT
clone size: few; V gene: TRBV6-6; D gene: NA; J gene: TRBJ1-1; CDR3 protein: CASSPVQTATEAFF; CDR3 DNA: TGTGCCAGCAGCCCAGTACAGACGGCTACTGAAGCTTTCTTT
clone size: NA; V gene: TRBV3-1/TRBV3-2; D gene: NA; J gene: TRBJ1-2; CDR3 protein: CASSQGLMSTATF; CDR3 DNA: TGTGCCAGCAGCCAAGGGTTGATGAGCACCGCCACCTTC
clone size: NA; V gene: TRBV9; D gene: TRBD2; J gene: TRBJ2-1; CDR3 protein: CASSPQGAGGPNEQFF; CDR3 DNA: TGTGCCAGCAGCCCCCAGGGAGCGGGGGGGCCAAATGAGCAGTTCTTC
clone size: NA; V gene: TRBV2; D gene: NA; J gene: TRBJ2-5; CDR3 protein: CASTSYGGYQETQYF; CDR3 DNA: TGTGCCAGCACCTCCTACGGAGGTTATCAAGAGACCCAGTACTTC